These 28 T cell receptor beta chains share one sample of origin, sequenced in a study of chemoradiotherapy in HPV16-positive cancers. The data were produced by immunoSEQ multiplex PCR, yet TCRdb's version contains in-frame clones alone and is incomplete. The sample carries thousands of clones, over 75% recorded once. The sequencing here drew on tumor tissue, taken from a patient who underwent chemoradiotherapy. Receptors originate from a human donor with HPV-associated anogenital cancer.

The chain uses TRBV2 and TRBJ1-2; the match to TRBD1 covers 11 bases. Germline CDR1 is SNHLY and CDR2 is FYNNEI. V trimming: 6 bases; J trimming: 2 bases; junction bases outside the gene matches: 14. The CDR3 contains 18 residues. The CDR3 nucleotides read TGTGCCAGCAGACCCCGTAGTGGACAGGGGGCTAGGAACTATGGCTACACCTTC. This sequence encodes CASRPRSGQGARNYGYTF.

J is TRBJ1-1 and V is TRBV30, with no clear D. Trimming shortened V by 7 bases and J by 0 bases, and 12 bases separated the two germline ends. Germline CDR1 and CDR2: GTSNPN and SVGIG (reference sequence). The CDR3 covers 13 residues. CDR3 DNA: TGTGCCTATAAGACGGGTTTGAACACTGAAGCTTTCTTT. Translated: CAYKTGLNTEAFF.

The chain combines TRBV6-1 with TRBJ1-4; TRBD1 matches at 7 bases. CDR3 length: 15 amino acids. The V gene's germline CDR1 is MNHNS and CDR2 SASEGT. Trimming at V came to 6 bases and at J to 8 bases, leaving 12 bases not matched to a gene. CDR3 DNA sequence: TGTGCCAGCAGGCAAACAGGGGAGGGTTCGGAAAAACTGTTTTTT. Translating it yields CASRQTGEGSEKLFF.

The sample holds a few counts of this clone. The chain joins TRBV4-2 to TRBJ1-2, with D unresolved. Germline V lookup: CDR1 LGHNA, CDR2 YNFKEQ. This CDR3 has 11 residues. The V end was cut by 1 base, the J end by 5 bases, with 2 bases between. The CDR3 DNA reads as TGTGCCAGCAGCCAAGGATATGGCTACACCTTC. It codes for CASSQGYGYTF.

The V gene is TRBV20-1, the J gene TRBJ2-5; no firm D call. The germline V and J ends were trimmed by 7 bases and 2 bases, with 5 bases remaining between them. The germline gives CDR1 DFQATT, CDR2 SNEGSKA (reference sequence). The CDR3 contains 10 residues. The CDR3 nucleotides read TGCAGTGTGGGGCAAGAGACCCAGTACTTC. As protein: CSVGQETQYF.

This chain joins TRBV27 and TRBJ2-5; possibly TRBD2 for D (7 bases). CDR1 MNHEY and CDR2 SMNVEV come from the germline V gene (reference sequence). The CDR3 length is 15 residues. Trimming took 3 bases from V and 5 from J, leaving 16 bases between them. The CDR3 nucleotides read TGTGCCAGCAGTTTCCGCGGGGGCGCGTGGGAGACCCAGTACTTC. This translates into CASSFRGGAWETQYF.

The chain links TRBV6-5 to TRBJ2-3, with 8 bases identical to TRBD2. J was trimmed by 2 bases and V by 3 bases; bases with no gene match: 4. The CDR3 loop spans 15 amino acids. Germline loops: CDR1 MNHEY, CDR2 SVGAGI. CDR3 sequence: CASSYLGGDTDTQYF. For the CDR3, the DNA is TGTGCCAGCAGTTATCTCGGGGGGGACACAGATACGCAGTATTTT.

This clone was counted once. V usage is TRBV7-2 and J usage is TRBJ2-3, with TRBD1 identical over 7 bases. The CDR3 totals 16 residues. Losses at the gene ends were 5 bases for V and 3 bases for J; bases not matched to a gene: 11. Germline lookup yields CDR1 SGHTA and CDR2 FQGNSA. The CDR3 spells CASSGRTGGDTDTQYF. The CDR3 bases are TGTGCCAGCAGCGGACGGACAGGTGGGGATACAGATACGCAGTATTTT.

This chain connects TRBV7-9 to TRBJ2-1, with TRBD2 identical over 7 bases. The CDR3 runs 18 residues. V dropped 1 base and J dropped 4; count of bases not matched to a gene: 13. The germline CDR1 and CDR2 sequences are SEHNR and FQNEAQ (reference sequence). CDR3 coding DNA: TGTGCCAGCAGCTTAGAAGCCTTTCTAGCGGACCATTACAATGAGCAGTTCTTC. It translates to CASSLEAFLADHYNEQFF.

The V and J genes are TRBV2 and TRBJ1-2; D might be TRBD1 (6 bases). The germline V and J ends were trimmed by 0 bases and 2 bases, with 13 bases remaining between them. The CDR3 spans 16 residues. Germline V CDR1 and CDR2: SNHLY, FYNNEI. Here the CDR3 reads CASSEAITGLNYGYTF. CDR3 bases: TGTGCCAGCAGTGAAGCGATCACAGGGTTGAACTATGGCTACACCTTC.

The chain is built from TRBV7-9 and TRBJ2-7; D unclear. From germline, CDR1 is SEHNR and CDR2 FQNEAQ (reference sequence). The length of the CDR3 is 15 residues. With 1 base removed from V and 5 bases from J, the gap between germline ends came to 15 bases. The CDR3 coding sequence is TGTGCCAGCAGCTTAGGAGGTTCAATGACAAACGAGCAGTACTTC. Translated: CASSLGGSMTNEQYF. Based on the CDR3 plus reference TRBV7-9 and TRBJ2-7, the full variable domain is DTGVSQNPRHKITKRGQNVTFRCDPISEHNRLYWYRQTLGQGPEFLTYFQNEAQLEKSRLLSDRFSAERPKGSFSTLEIQRTEQGDSAMYLCASSLGGSMTNEQYFGPGTRLTVT.

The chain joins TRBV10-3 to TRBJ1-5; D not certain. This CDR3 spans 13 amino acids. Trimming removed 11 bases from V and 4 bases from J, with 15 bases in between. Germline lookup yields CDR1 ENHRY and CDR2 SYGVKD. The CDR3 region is CAESGQLNQPQHF. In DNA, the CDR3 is TGTGCCGAATCTGGGCAACTTAATCAGCCCCAGCATTTT.

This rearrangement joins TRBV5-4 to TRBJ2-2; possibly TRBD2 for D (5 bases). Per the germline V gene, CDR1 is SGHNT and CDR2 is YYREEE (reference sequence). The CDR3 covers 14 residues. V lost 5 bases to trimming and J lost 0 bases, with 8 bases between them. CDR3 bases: TGTGCCAGCAGTCCCGGGACGAACACCGGGGAGCTGTTTTTT. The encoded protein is CASSPGTNTGELFF.

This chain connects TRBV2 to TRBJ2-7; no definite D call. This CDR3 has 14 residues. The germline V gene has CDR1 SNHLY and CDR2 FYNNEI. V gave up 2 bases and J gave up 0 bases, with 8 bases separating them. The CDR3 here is CASSESLASYEQYF. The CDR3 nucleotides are TGTGCCAGCAGTGAATCCTTGGCCTCCTACGAGCAGTACTTC.

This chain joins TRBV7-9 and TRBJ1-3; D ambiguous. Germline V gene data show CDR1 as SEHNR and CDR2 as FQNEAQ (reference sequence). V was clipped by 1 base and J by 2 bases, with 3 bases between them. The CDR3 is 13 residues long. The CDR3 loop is CASSLVPGNTIYF. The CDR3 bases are TGTGCCAGCAGCTTAGTTCCTGGAAACACCATATATTTT.

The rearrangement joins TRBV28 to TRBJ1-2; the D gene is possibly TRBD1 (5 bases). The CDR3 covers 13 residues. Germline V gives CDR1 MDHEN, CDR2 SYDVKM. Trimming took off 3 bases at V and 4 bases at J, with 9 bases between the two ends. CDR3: CASSFQGLYGYTF. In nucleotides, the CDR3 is TGTGCCAGCAGTTTCCAGGGCCTCTATGGCTACACCTTC.

Here the CDR3 DNA reads TGTGCCAGCAGCCGCCTCGGGGATCGCAATGAGCAGTTCTTC. This encodes CASSRLGDRNEQFF. The gene calls are TRBV5-4 and TRBJ2-1; D possibly corresponds to TRBD2 (5 bases). Germline CDR1 SGHNT, CDR2 YYREEE (reference sequence). V lost 4 bases and J 6 bases, leaving 14 bases between the germline ends. The CDR3 is 14 amino acids.

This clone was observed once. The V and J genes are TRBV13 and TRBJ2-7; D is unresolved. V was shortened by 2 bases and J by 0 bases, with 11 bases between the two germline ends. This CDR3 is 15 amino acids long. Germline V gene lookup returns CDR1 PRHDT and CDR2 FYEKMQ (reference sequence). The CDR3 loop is CASSLRSQSSYEQYF. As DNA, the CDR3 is TGTGCCAGCAGCTTAAGATCACAGAGCTCCTACGAGCAGTACTTC. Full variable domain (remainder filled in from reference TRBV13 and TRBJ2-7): AAGVIQSPRHLIKEKRETATLKCYPIPRHDTVYWYQQGPGQDPQFLISFYEKMQSDKGSIPDRFSAQQFSDYHSELNMSSLELGDSALYFCASSLRSQSSYEQYFGPGTRLTVT.

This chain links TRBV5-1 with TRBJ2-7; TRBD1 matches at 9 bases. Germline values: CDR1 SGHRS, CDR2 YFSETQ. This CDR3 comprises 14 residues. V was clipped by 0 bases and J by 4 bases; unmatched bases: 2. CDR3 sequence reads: CASSLGDRAYEQYF. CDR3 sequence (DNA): TGCGCCAGCAGCTTGGGGGACAGGGCTTACGAGCAGTACTTC.

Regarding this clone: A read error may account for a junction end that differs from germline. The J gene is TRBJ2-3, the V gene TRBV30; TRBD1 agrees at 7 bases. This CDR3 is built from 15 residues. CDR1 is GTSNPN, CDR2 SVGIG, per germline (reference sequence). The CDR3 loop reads CAWSSNQGQTRKGDF. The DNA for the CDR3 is TGTGCCTGGAGCTCCAATCAGGGACAGACCCGGAAAGGGGATTTT.

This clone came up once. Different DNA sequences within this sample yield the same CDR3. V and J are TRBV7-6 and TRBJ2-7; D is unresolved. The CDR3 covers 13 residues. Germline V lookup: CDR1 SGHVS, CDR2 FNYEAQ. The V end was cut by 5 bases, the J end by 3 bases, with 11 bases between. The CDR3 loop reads CASSSGPNYEQYF. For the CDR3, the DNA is TGTGCCAGCAGCAGTGGACCGAACTACGAGCAGTACTTC.

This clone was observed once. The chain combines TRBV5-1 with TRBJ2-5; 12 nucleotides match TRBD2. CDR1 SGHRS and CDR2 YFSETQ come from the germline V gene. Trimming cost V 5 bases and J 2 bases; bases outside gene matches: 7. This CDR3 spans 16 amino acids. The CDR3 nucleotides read TGCGCCAGCAGATCCGGACTAGCGGGGAGTCAAGAGACCCAGTACTTC. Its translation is CASRSGLAGSQETQYF. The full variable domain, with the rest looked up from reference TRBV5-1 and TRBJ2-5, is KAGVTQTPRYLIKTRGQQVTLSCSPISGHRSVSWYQQTPGQGLQFLFEYFSETQRNKGNFPGRFSGRQFSNSRSEMNVSTLELGDSALYLCASRSGLAGSQETQYFGPGTRLLVL.

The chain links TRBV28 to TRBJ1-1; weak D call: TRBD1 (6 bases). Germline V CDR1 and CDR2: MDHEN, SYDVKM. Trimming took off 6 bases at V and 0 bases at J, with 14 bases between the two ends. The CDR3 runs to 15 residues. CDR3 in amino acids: CASRPWTDMNTEAFF. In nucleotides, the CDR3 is TGTGCCAGCAGGCCCTGGACAGACATGAACACTGAAGCTTTCTTT.

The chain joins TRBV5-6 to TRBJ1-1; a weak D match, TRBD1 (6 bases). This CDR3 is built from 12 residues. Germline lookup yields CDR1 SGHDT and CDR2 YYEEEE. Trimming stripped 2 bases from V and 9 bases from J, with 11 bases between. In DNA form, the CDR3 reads TGTGCCAGCAGCTTTTACAGGGCCCAAGCTTTCTTT. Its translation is CASSFYRAQAFF.

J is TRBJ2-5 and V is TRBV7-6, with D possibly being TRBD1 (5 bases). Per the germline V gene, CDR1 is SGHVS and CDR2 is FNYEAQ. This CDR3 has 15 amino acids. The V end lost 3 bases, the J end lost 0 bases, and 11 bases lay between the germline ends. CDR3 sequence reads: CASSFRRAYQETQYF. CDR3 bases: TGTGCCAGCAGCTTCCGCAGGGCCTACCAAGAGACCCAGTACTTC. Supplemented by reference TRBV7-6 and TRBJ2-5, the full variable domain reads GAGVSQSPRYKVTKRGQDVALRCDPISGHVSLYWYRQALGQGPEFLTYFNYEAQQDKSGLPNDRFSAERPEGSISTLTIQRTEQRDSAMYRCASSFRRAYQETQYFGPGTRLLVL.

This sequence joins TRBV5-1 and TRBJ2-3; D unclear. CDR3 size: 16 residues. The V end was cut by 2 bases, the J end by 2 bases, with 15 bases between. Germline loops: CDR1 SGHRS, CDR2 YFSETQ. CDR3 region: CASSFLWSRITDTQYF. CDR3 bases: TGCGCCAGCAGCTTCCTCTGGAGTCGGATCACAGATACGCAGTATTTT.

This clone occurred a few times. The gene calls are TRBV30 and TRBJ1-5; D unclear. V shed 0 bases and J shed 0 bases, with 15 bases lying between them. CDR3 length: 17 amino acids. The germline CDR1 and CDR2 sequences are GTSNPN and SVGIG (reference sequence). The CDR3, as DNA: TGTGCCTGGAGTGTAGGAGTTCTGGGTAATAGCAATCAGCCCCAGCATTTT. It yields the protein CAWSVGVLGNSNQPQHF.

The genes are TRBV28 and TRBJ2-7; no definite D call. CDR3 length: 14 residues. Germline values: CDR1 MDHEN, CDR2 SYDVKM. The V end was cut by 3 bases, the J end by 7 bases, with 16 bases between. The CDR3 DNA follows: TGTGCCAGCAGTTTTTTTGGCCCTTTAAGGGAGCAGTACTTC. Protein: CASSFFGPLREQYF.